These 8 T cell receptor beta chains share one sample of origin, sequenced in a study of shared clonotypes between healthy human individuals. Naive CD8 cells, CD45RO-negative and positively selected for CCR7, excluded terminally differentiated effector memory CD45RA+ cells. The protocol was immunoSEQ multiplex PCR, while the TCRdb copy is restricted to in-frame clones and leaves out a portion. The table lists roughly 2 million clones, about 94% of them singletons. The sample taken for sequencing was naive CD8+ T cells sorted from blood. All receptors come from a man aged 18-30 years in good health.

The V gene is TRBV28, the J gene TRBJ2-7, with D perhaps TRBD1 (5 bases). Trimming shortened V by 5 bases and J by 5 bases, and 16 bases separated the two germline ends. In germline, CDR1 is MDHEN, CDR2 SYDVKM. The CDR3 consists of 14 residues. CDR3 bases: TGTGCCAGCAGTCCCAGTGTGGGGCAGGACGAGCAGTACTTC. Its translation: CASSPSVGQDEQYF.

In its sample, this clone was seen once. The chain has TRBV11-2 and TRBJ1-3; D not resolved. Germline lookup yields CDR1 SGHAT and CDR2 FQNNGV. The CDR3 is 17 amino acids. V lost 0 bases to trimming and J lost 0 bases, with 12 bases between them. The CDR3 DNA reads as TGTGCCAGCAGCTTAGATCCGCGCTTCTCCTCTGGAAACACCATATATTTT. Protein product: CASSLDPRFSSGNTIYF.

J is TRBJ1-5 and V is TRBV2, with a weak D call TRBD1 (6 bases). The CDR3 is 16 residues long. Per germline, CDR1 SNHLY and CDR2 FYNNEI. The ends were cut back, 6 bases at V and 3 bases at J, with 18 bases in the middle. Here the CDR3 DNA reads TGTGCCAGCAGAGGGACGGGGGCCGGAGACAATCAGCCCCAGCATTTT. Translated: CASRGTGAGDNQPQHF. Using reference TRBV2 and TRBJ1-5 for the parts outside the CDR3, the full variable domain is EPEVTQTPSHQVTQMGQEVILRCVPISNHLYFYWYRQILGQKVEFLVSFYNNEISEKSEIFDDQFSVERPDGSNFTLKIRSTKLEDSAMYFCASRGTGAGDNQPQHFGDGTRLSIL.

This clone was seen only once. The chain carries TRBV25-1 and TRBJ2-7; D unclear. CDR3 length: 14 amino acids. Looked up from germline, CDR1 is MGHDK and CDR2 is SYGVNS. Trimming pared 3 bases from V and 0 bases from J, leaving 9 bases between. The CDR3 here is CASSDVGHSYEQYF. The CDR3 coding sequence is TGTGCCAGCAGTGATGTCGGTCACTCCTACGAGCAGTACTTC.

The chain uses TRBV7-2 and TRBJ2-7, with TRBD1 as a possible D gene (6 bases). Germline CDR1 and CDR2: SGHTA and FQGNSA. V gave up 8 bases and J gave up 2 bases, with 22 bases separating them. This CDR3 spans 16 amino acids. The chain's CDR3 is CASAMGSGRTAYEQYF. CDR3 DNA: TGTGCCAGCGCCATGGGAAGCGGACGGACAGCCTACGAGCAGTACTTC.

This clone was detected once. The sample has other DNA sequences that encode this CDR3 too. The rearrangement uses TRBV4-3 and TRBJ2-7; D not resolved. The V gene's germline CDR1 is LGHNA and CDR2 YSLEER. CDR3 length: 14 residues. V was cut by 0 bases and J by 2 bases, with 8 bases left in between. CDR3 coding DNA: TGCGCCAGCAGCCAAGATAGGGTAGCCTACGAGCAGTACTTC. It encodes CASSQDRVAYEQYF.

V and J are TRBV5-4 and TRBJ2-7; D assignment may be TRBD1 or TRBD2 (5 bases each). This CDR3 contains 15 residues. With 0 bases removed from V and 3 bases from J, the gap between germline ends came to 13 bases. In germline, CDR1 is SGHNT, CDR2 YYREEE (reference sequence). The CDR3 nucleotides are TGTGCCAGCAGCTTGGCCGGGGCTGAGGACTACGAGCAGTACTTC. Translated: CASSLAGAEDYEQYF.

The CDR3 DNA follows: TGTGCTAGTGGCTTGACACCCAGCTCCTCCTACGAGCAGTACTTC. Its protein product is CASGLTPSSSYEQYF. The chain links TRBV12-5 to TRBJ2-7; D unclear. V lost 6 bases, J lost 0 bases, and 15 bases lay in between. The CDR3 spans 15 residues. The V gene's germline CDR1 is LGHNT and CDR2 FRNRAP.